Presented here are 21 T cell receptor beta chains from one specimen sequenced in a study of cytomegalovirus exposure and HLA in healthy donors. PCR amplification relied on 60 Vbeta primers (plus 13 Jbeta primers). The table came from immunoSEQ multiplex PCR; TCRdb's copy has only in-frame clones and leaves some out. The table shows 150,000 or so clones, with roughly 79% occurring only once. Sequencing was done on a sample of PBMCs. These receptors were obtained from a man between 18 and 35 years old in good health and CMV-seronegative.

V is TRBV9 and J is TRBJ2-1; D possibly corresponds to TRBD2 (5 bases). V was clipped by 0 bases and J by 4 bases, with 14 bases between them. This CDR3 comprises 16 residues. The germline CDR1 and CDR2 sequences are SGDLS and YYNGEE. The CDR3 loop is CASSVGIGAEYNEQFF. The CDR3 DNA is TGTGCCAGCAGCGTAGGGATTGGAGCGGAGTACAATGAGCAGTTCTTC.

The chain couples TRBV9 to TRBJ2-1; TRBD1 matches 11 bases. Looked up from germline, CDR1 is SGDLS and CDR2 is YYNGEE. CDR3 length: 15 residues. V lost 9 bases to trimming and J lost 4 bases; unmatched junction nucleotides: 9. The chain's CDR3 is CATGRGQGDYNEQFF. CDR3 coding DNA: TGTGCCACCGGCAGGGGACAGGGGGATTACAATGAGCAGTTCTTC.

This sequence joins TRBV6-5 and TRBJ2-7, with 9 bases identical to TRBD1. CDR3 length: 15 residues. The V gene end was trimmed by 7 bases and the J gene end by 1 base; junction bases not matched to a gene: 8. Germline V gene lookup returns CDR1 MNHEY and CDR2 SVGAGI. The CDR3 DNA is TGTGCCAGCATGCGAGGACAGGGGAATTCCTACGAGCAGTACTTC. Translating gives CASMRGQGNSYEQYF.

V usage is TRBV7-9 and J usage is TRBJ2-1, with TRBD2 matching 8 bases. The V and J ends lost 3 bases and 8 bases, in that order; junction bases with no gene match: 3. This CDR3 spans 13 amino acids. In germline, CDR1 is SEHNR, CDR2 FQNEAQ (reference sequence). CDR3 in DNA: TGTGCCAGCAGCTTCCCGACTAGCGATGAGCAGTTCTTC. Its translation: CASSFPTSDEQFF.

The rearrangement uses TRBV6-1 and TRBJ1-1, with D tentatively TRBD1 (5 bases). Germline-derived CDR1 and CDR2 are MNHNS and SASEGT. Trimming took 5 bases from V and 4 from J, leaving 17 bases between them. This CDR3 has 15 residues. The CDR3 DNA reads TGTGCCAGCAGTTCACCCATCGGCAGGGCCACTGAAGCTTTCTTT. Its protein is CASSSPIGRATEAFF.

This clone is a singleton in its sample. The V call is TRBV27, the J call TRBJ2-7, with 7 bases lining up with TRBD2. CDR1 is MNHEY and CDR2 is SMNVEV in the germline V gene (reference sequence). CDR3 length equals 16 residues. After removal of 6 bases from V and 1 base from J, the junction contained 12 bases not matched to a gene. The DNA of the CDR3 is TGTGCCAGCAGGCCAACCTCCGGGGGGACGTCCTACGAGCAGTACTTC. Translated: CASRPTSGGTSYEQYF.

This clone occurred a few times. The chain joins TRBV27 to TRBJ1-6; D call uncertain. CDR3 length: 14 amino acids. Germline CDR1 is MNHEY and CDR2 is SMNVEV (reference sequence). Deletions cut 5 bases from V and 10 bases from J, with 15 bases between. CDR3 DNA sequence: TGTGCCAGCAGTCCCTCCTACGTCGGGTCACCCCTCCACTTT. Encoded protein: CASSPSYVGSPLHF.

V and J are TRBV29-1 and TRBJ2-1; TRBD1 matches at 9 bases. The ends lost 3 bases at V and 6 bases at J; junction bases unmatched: 6. Germline V gives CDR1 SQVTM, CDR2 ANQGSEA. The CDR3 has 14 residues. The CDR3 loop reads CSVDTGGAGNEQFF. The CDR3 region has the DNA TGCAGCGTTGATACAGGGGGCGCCGGCAATGAGCAGTTCTTC.

V usage is TRBV25-1 and J usage is TRBJ2-7, with TRBD1 matching over 7 bases. From germline, CDR1 is MGHDK and CDR2 SYGVNS. With V trimmed by 7 bases and J by 3 bases, 15 bases remained unmatched. The CDR3 sequence is 16 residues long. CDR3 protein: CASTGTSRQGNYEQYF. The CDR3 DNA sequence: TGTGCCAGCACCGGAACCTCCCGACAGGGTAACTACGAGCAGTACTTC.

The genes are TRBV5-4 and TRBJ1-6; D is ambiguous. Trimming took 4 bases from V and 7 from J, leaving 15 bases between them. This CDR3 is built from 15 residues. Germline CDR1 is SGHNT and CDR2 is YYREEE (reference sequence). The CDR3 sequence: CASSQPGLFNSPLHF. The CDR3 DNA reads as TGTGCCAGCAGCCAACCCGGACTATTCAATTCACCCCTCCACTTT.

The rearrangement joins TRBV6-5 to TRBJ2-5, with 8 bases lining up with TRBD2. CDR1 MNHEY and CDR2 SVGAGI come from the germline V gene. Trimming took 0 bases from V and 5 from J; bases not matched to a gene: 8. There are 16 residues in the CDR3. The CDR3 sequence is CASSYSSGGGWETQYF. CDR3 coding DNA: TGTGCCAGCAGTTACTCGTCCGGCGGGGGGTGGGAGACCCAGTACTTC.

The rearrangement uses TRBV4-2 and TRBJ1-6; unclear D gene. Germline-derived CDR1 and CDR2 are LGHNA and YNFKEQ. V shed 4 bases and J shed 8 bases, with 12 bases lying between them. This CDR3 comprises 14 residues. The CDR3: CASSRNNGDSPLHF. Here the CDR3 DNA reads TGTGCCAGCAGCCGGAATAACGGGGATTCACCCCTCCACTTT.

V usage is TRBV5-6 and J usage is TRBJ1-5; D remains ambiguous. Germline V gene data show CDR1 as SGHDT and CDR2 as YYEEEE. V was cut by 2 bases and J by 7 bases, with 7 bases left in between. This CDR3 has 12 residues. CDR3 in DNA: TGTGCCAGCAGCTTCCCTGGCCAGCCCCAGCATTTT. Residues: CASSFPGQPQHF.

The chain employs TRBV7-9 and TRBJ2-5, with 12 positions matching TRBD1. Germline V gene sequence: CDR1 SEHNR, CDR2 FQNEAQ (reference sequence). The V gene end was trimmed by 4 bases and the J gene end by 5 bases; junction bases not matched to a gene: 11. This CDR3 contains 17 residues. CDR3 sequence: CASSSTSGTGGRETQYF. CDR3 coding DNA: TGTGCCAGCAGCTCCACGTCCGGGACAGGGGGCAGGGAGACCCAGTACTTC.

This sequence joins TRBV7-6 and TRBJ2-3; tentative D call: TRBD2 (7 bases). The length of the CDR3 is 14 residues. Deletions cut 4 bases from V and 4 bases from J, with 12 bases between. Per the germline V gene, CDR1 is SGHVS and CDR2 is FNYEAQ. In DNA form, the CDR3 reads TGTGCCAGCAGCTCTGGGGGGGGCCCAGATACGCAGTATTTT. This sequence encodes CASSSGGGPDTQYF. Using reference TRBV7-6 and TRBJ2-3 for the parts outside the CDR3, the full variable domain is GAGVSQSPRYKVTKRGQDVALRCDPISGHVSLYWYRQALGQGPEFLTYFNYEAQQDKSGLPNDRFSAERPEGSISTLTIQRTEQRDSAMYRCASSSGGGPDTQYFGPGTRLTVL.

DNA for the CDR3: TGCGCCAGCAGGAGGACAGGGAGTTATGAGCAGTTCTTC. Amino acids: CASRRTGSYEQFF. This chain uses TRBV4-1 with TRBJ2-1; 8 bases map to TRBD1. V lost 6 bases, J lost 8 bases, and 6 bases stayed unmatched. Germline V gene lookup returns CDR1 MGHRA and CDR2 YSYEKL. The CDR3 has 13 amino acids.

V gene TRBV19 combines with J gene TRBJ1-5, with 12 bases that match TRBD1. This CDR3 has 16 amino acids. V shed 5 bases, J shed 4 bases, and the junction held 6 bases outside the gene matches. Germline-derived CDR1 and CDR2 are LNHDA and SQIVND (reference sequence). The CDR3 loop reads CASSVGTGGNNQPQHF. CDR3 bases: TGTGCCAGTAGTGTGGGGACAGGGGGCAATAATCAGCCCCAGCATTTT.

CDR3 sequence (DNA): TGTGCCAGCAGCTTAAGACTTGACAGGGGCACCGGGGAGCTGTTTTTT. Its protein is CASSLRLDRGTGELFF. The chain employs TRBV5-5 and TRBJ2-2; 8 nucleotides line up with TRBD1. The CDR3 is made up of 16 amino acids. V was pared by 2 bases and J by 4 bases, with 7 bases of the junction left unmatched. Germline loops: CDR1 SGHKS, CDR2 YYEKEE (reference sequence).

The chain joins TRBV10-3 to TRBJ1-1; weak D call: TRBD1 (5 bases). The CDR3 consists of 14 residues. Trimming stripped 2 bases from V and 0 bases from J, with 7 bases between. From germline, CDR1 is ENHRY and CDR2 SYGVKD. The CDR3 protein is CAISEGALNTEAFF. The CDR3, as DNA: TGTGCCATCAGTGAGGGGGCATTGAACACTGAAGCTTTCTTT.

The rearrangement uses TRBV13 and TRBJ2-2; a possible D gene is TRBD1 (5 bases). Germline V lookup: CDR1 PRHDT, CDR2 FYEKMQ (reference sequence). V was trimmed by 3 bases and J by 6 bases, leaving 8 bases between them. CDR3 size: 13 residues. Here the CDR3 reads CASSFQGAGELFF. DNA of the CDR3: TGTGCCAGCAGCTTTCAGGGTGCCGGGGAGCTGTTTTTT.

The chain links TRBV9 to TRBJ2-1, with 7 bases lining up with TRBD2. The J segment lost 3 bases and the V segment lost 1 base, leaving 4 bases of the junction unmatched. Germline values: CDR1 SGDLS, CDR2 YYNGEE. The CDR3 has 15 amino acids. CDR3 loop: CASSVLGGVYNEQFF. CDR3 in DNA: TGTGCCAGCAGCGTATTGGGGGGGGTCTACAATGAGCAGTTCTTC.